The TCR beta chain under discussion was sequenced for a study of shared clonotypes between healthy human individuals. Germline V lookup: CDR1 SNHLY, CDR2 FYNNEI. The germline V and J ends were trimmed by 5 bases and 0 bases, with 10 bases remaining between them. The CDR3 length is 14 residues. Sequencing used immunoSEQ multiplex PCR; TCRdb keeps in-frame clones, though not all of them. The sample includes a few million clones, 90% to 96% of them seen just once. In the CD4+ fraction, cells were divided into CD45RA+ naive and CD45RA-negative memory subsets. Regarding the study as a whole: Memory subsets generally showed lower estimated richness than naive subsets.

To note about this clone: Its antigen remains unknown.

Sequenced material: naive CD4+ T cells sorted from blood. Indicated subset: CD45RA+ positively selected. The V gene is TRBV2, the J gene TRBJ2-5; D is perhaps TRBD1 (6 bases). The sequence derives from a man aged 18-30 years in good health. CDR3 bases: TGTGCCAGCAGTCCGGGACAACACCAAGAGACCCAGTACTTC. It translates to CASSPGQHQETQYF.